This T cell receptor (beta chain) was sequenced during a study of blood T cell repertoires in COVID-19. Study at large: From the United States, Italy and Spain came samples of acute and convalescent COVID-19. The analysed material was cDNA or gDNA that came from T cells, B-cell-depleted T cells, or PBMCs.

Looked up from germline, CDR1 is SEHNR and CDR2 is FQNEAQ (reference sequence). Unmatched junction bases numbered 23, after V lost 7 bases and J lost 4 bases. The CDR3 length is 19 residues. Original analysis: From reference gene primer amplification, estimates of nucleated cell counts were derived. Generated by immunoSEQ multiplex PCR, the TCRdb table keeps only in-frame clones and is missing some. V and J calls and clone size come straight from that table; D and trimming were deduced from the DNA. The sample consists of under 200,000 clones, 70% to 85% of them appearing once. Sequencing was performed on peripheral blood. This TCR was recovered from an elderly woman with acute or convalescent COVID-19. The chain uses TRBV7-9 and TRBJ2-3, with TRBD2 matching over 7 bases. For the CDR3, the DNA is TGTGCCAGCACTGCATCCGGGACTAAAAGACTGTGGGTTCCAGATACGCAGTATTTT. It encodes CASTASGTKRLWVPDTQYF.